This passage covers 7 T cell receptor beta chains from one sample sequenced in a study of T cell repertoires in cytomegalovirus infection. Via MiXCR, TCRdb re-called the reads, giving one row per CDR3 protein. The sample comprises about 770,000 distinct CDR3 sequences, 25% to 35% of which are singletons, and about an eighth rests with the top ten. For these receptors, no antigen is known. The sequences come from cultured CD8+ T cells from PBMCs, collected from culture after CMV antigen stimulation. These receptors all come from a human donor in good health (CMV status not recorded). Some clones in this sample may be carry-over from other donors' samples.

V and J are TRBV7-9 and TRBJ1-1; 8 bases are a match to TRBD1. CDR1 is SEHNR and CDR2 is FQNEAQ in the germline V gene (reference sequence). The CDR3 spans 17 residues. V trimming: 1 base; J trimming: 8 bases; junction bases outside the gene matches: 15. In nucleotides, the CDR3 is TGTGCCAGCAGCTTAGATGGACAGGGAGTACTAAAGGGGGAAGCTTTCTTT. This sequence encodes CASSLDGQGVLKGEAFF. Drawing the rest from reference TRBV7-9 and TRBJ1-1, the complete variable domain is DTGVSQNPRHKITKRGQNVTFRCDPISEHNRLYWYRQTLGQGPEFLTYFQNEAQLEKSRLLSDRFSAERPKGSFSTLEIQRTEQGDSAMYLCASSLDGQGVLKGEAFFGQGTRLTVV.

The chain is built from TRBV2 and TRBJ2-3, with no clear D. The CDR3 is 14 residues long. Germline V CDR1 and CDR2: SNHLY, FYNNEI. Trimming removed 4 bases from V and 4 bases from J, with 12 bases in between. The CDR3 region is CASSVNLLPDTQYF. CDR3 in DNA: TGTGCCAGCAGTGTAAACCTATTACCAGATACGCAGTATTTT. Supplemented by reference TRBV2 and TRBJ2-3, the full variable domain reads EPEVTQTPSHQVTQMGQEVILRCVPISNHLYFYWYRQILGQKVEFLVSFYNNEISEKSEIFDDQFSVERPDGSNFTLKIRSTKLEDSAMYFCASSVNLLPDTQYFGPGTRLTVL.

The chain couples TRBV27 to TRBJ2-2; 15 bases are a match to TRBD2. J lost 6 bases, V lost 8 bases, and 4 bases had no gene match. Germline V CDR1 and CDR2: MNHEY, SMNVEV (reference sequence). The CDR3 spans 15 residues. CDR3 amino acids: CASQGLAGGPGELFF. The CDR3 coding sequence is TGTGCCAGCCAGGGACTAGCGGGGGGCCCCGGGGAGCTGTTTTTT.

The CDR3 reads CASSFQVGQFNEQFF. In nucleotides, the CDR3 is TGTGCCAGCAGTTTTCAAGTGGGCCAGTTCAATGAGCAGTTCTTC. The rearrangement uses TRBV12-3 or TRBV12-4 and TRBJ2-1; D not resolved. V was shortened by 3 bases and J by 6 bases, with 15 bases between the two germline ends. The CDR3 spans 15 residues.

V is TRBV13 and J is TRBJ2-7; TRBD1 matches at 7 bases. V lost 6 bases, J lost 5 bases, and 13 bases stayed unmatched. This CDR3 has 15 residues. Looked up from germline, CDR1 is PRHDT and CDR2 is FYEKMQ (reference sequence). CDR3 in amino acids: CASSPARGGRDEQYF. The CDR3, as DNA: TGTGCCAGCAGTCCCGCAAGAGGGGGCAGGGACGAGCAGTACTTC. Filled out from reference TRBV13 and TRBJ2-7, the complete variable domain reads AAGVIQSPRHLIKEKRETATLKCYPIPRHDTVYWYQQGPGQDPQFLISFYEKMQSDKGSIPDRFSAQQFSDYHSELNMSSLELGDSALYFCASSPARGGRDEQYFGPGTRLTVT.

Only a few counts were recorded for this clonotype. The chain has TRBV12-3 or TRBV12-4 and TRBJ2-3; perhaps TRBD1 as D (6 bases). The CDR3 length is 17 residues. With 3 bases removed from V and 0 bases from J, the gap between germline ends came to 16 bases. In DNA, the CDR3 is TGTGCCAGCAGTTTTCACCCGGGACAAACTAGCACAGATACGCAGTATTTT. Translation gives CASSFHPGQTSTDTQYF.

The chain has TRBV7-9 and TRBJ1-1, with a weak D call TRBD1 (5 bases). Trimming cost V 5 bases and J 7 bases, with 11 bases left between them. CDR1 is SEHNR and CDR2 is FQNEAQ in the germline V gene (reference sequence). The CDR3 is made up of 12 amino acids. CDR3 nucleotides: TGTGCCAGCAGCGGAATCGGACATGAAGCTTTCTTT. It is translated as CASSGIGHEAFF.